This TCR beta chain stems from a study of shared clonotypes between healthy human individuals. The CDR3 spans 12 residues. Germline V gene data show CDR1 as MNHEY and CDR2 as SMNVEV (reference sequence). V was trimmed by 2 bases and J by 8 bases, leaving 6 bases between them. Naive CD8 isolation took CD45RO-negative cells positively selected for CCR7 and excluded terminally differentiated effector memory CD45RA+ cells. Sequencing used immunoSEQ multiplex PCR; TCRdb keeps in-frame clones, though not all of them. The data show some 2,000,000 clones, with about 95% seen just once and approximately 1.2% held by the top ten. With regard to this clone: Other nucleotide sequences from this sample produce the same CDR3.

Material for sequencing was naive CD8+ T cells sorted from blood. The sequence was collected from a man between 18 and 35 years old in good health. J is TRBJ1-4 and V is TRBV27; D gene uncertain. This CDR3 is CASSLLGEKLFF. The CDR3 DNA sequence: TGTGCCAGCAGTTTACTAGGCGAAAAACTGTTTTTT. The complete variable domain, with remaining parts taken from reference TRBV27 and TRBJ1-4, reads EAQVTQNPRYLITVTGKKLTVTCSQNMNHEYMSWYRQDPGLGLRQIYYSMNVEVTDKGDVPEGYKVSRKEKRNFPLILESPSPNQTSLYFCASSLLGEKLFFGSGTQLSVL.